Described below is a single T cell receptor (beta chain) sequence and its context. Its antigen is unknown. V was pared by 4 bases and J by 6 bases, with 9 bases of the junction left unmatched. The germline CDR1 and CDR2 sequences are GTSNPN and SVGIG (reference sequence). CDR3 length: 15 residues. Naive CD4 T cells were sorted as CD45RO-negative, CD62L-positive. This sample was included in a study of human versus mouse CDR3 diversity and MHC coevolution. Here immunoSEQ multiplex PCR was the method, and the copy in TCRdb shows in-frame clones only, minus some. The table has roughly 86,000 clones, 93% seen once; the top ten hold around 1.3%. Study-wide results and caveats: By iCHAO1, human TCR beta clonotypes numbered about 1.5 million, the most. Human CDR3s averaged more deletions and insertions than mouse CDR3s. The lowest clonal inequality scores came from most of the three human donors.

The sequenced sample was naive CD4+ T cells from blood. Subset: CD45RO-negative CD62L-positive naive CD4 T cells. V usage is TRBV30 and J usage is TRBJ2-7; 13 bases agree with TRBD2. The TCR was taken from a person between 30 and 69 years old in good health. This CDR3 is CAWNRLAGGIFEQYF. In nucleotides, the CDR3 is TGTGCCTGGAATCGACTAGCGGGGGGTATCTTCGAGCAGTACTTC.